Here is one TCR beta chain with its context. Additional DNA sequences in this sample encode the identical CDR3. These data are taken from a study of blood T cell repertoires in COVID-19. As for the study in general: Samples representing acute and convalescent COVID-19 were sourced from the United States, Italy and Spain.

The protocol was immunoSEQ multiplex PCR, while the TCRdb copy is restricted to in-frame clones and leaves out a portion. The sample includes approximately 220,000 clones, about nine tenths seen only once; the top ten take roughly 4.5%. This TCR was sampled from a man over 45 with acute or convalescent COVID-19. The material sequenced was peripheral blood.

The DNA of the CDR3 is TGCGCCAGCAGCTTGGGACAGGGGGGGTCCTACGAGCAGTACTTC. Encoded protein: CASSLGQGGSYEQYF. V and J are TRBV5-1 and TRBJ2-7; TRBD1 matches 9 bases. Per the germline V gene, CDR1 is SGHRS and CDR2 is YFSETQ. The CDR3 has 15 residues. Trimming took 0 bases from V and 1 from J; bases not matched to a gene: 2.